This entry lists 3 T cell receptor beta chains sequenced from one sample in a study of identical twins. TCRdb processed the 5' RACE reads anew with MiXCR; each CDR3 protein has one entry. The repertoire has roughly 150,000 distinct CDR3 sequences, 3% to 4.5% of them found once; the top ten carry more than 7%. The material sequenced was memory T cells sorted from blood. These TCRs come from a man aged 18 to 30 in good health.

The chain employs TRBV7-6 and TRBJ2-7, with D possibly TRBD1 on 6 matching bases. CDR1 is SGHVS, CDR2 FNYEAQ, per germline. Trimming removed 5 bases at V and 9 bases at J, with 17 bases between. The CDR3 covers 13 residues. The CDR3 loop is CASSGYRARGQYF. For the CDR3, the DNA is TGTGCCAGCAGCGGGTACAGGGCCCGCGGGCAGTACTTC.

This clonotype appeared many times. The chain combines TRBV11-1 with TRBJ2-1, with 11 bases lining up with TRBD2. Germline values: CDR1 SGHAT, CDR2 FQDESV (reference sequence). The CDR3 loop spans 21 amino acids. V dropped 5 bases and J dropped 7; count of bases not matched to a gene: 25. This chain's CDR3 is CASSNFKTSGKRAKLINEQFF. DNA of the CDR3: TGTGCCAGCAGCAATTTTAAGACTAGCGGGAAAAGGGCGAAGCTTATAAATGAGCAGTTCTTC.

Ten or more counts support this clonotype. The V and J genes are TRBV12-3 or TRBV12-4 and TRBJ2-1; TRBD2 matches 11 bases. The CDR3 consists of 14 residues. After removal of 3 bases from V and 9 bases from J, the junction contained 4 bases not matched to a gene. CDR3 protein: CASSLQLAGVEQFF. The CDR3 region has the DNA TGTGCCAGCAGTTTGCAACTAGCGGGAGTTGAGCAGTTCTTC.